The clone carrying this TCR beta chain has a single count. This entry belongs to a study of technical replicates of blood from a few donors. There are 13 residues in the CDR3. Germline lookup yields CDR1 GTSNPN and CDR2 SVGIG (reference sequence). The ends were cut back, 5 bases at V and 4 bases at J, with 11 bases in the middle. Assay used: immunoSEQ multiplex PCR; TCRdb lists only in-frame clones, some missing. The sample includes approximately 70,000 clones, roughly 94% of them seen just once. The rearrangement joins TRBV30 to TRBJ1-4; D might be TRBD1 (5 bases). Sequenced: T cells isolated from PBMCs. The TCR comes from a human donor in good health. CDR3 region: CAWGDFFNEKLFF. The CDR3 region has the DNA TGTGCCTGGGGGGACTTTTTTAATGAAAAACTGTTTTTT.